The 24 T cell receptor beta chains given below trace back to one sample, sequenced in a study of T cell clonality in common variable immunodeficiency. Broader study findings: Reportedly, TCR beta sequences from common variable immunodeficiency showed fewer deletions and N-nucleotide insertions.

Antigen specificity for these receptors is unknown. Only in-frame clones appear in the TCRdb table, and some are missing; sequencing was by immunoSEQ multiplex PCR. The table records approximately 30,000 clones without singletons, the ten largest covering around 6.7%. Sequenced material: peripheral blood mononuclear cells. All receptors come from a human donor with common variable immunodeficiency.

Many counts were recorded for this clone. Incomplete CDR3 DNA: TGCAGCGTTGAGGGACTAGCGGGAGGGGCTGAG. It encodes CSVEGLAGGAE. The entire CDR3 reads CSVEGLAGGAEQFF. The V and J genes are TRBV29-1 and TRBJ2-1; 16 bases are a match to TRBD2. The missing CDR3 end, 3 residues past where the read stops, is filled in from the germline J gene. The junction had 2 bases not matched to a gene; V was cut back by 3 bases and J by 9 bases. The CDR3 contains 14 residues. Germline V CDR1 and CDR2: SQVTM, ANQGSEA.

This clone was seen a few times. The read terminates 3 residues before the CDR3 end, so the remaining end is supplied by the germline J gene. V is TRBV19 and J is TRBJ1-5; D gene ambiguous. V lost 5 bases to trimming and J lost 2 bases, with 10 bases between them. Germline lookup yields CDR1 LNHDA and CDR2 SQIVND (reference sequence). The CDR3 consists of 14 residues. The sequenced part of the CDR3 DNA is TGTGCCAGTAGTGTCCCCACGGGCAATCAGCCC. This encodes CASSVPTGNQP. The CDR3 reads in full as CASSVPTGNQPQHF.

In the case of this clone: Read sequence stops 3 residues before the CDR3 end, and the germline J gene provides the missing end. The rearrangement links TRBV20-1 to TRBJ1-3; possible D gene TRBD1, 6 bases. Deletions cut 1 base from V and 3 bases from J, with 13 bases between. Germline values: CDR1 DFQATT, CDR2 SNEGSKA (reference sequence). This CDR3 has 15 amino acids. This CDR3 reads CSARVGGGGGNTIYF. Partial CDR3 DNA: TGCAGTGCTAGAGTCGGGGGGGGCGGTGGAAACACC.

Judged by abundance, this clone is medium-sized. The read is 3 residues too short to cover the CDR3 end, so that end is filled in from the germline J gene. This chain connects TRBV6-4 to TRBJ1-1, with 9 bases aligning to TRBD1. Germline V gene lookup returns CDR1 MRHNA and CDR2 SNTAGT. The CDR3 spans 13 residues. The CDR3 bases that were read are TGTGCCAGCAGTGACTACAACAGGGGGCAA. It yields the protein CASSDYNRGQ. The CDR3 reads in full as CASSDYNRGQAFF.

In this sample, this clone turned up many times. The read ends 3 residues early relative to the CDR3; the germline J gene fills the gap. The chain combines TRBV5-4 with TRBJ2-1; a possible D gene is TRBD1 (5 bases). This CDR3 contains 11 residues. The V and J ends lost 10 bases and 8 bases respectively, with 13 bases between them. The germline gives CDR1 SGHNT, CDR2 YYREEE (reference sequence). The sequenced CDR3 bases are TGTGCCGCCGCAGGGTGGGATGAG. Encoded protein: CAAAGWDE. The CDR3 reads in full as CAAAGWDEQFF.

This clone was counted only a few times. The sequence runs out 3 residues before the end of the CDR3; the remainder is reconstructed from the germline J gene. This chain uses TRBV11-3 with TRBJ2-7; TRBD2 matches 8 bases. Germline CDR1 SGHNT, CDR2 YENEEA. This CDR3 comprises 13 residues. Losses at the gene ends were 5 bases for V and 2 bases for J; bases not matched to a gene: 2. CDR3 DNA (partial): TGTGCCAGCAGCCCGGGACTAGCCTACGAG. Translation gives CASSPGLAYE. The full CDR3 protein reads CASSPGLAYEQYF.

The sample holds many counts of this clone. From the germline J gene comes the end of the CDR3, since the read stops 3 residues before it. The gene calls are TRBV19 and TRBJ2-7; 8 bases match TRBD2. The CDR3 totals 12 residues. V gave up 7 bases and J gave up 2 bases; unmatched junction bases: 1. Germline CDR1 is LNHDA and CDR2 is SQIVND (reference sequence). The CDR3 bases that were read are TGTGCCAGTACGGGAGGGGCCTACGAG. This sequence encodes CASTGGAYE. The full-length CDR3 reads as CASTGGAYEQYF.

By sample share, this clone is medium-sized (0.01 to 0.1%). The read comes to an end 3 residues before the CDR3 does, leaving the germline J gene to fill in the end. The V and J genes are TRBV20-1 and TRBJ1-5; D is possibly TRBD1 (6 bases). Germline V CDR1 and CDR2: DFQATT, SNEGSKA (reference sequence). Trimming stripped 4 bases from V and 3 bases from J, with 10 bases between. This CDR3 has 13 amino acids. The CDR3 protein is CSAIRDTNQPQHF. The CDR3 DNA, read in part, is TGCAGTGCTATCCGGGACACCAATCAGCCC.

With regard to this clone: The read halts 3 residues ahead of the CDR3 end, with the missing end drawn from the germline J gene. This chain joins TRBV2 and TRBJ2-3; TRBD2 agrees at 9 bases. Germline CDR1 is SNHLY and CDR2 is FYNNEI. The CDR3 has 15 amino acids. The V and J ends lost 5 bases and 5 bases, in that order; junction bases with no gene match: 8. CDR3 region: CASSFSGSRGDTQYF. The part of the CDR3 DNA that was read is TGTGCCAGCAGTTTTAGCGGGAGTCGTGGAGATACG.

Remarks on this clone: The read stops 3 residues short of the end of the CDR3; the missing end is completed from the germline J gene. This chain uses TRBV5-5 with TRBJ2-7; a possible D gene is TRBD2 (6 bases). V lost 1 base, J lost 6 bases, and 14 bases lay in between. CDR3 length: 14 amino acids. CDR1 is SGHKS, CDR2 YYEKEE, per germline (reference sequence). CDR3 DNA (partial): TGTGCCAGCAGCTTGACGGGGGTTGGAGGCGAG. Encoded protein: CASSLTGVGGE. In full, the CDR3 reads CASSLTGVGGEQYF.

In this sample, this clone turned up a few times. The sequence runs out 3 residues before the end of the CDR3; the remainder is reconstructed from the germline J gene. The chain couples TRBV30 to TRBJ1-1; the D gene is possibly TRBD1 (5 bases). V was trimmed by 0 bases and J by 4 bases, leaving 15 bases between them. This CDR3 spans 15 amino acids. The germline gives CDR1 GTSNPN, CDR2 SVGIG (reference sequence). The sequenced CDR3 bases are TGTGCCTGGAGTGTAGTGGGGCGACGGAGCACTGAA. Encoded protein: CAWSVVGRRSTE. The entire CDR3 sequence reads CAWSVVGRRSTEAFF.

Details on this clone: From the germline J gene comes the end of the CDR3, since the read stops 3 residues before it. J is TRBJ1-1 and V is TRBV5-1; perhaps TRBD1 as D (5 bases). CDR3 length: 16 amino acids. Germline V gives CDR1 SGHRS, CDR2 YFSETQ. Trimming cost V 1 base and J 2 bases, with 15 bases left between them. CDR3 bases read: TGCGCCAGCAGCTTGCACTTGCAGGGCCAAAACACTGAA. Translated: CASSLHLQGQNTE. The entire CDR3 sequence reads CASSLHLQGQNTEAFF.

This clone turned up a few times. This CDR3 reads CASSPWTGNTGELFF. The covered CDR3 bases are TGTGCCAGCTCACCCTGGACAGGGAACACCGGGGAG. The genes are TRBV18 and TRBJ2-2, with 7 bases matching TRBD1. Coverage ceases 3 residues before the CDR3 finishes, and the germline J gene fills in the end. V was pared by 3 bases and J by 1 base, with 2 bases of the junction left unmatched. This CDR3 has 15 residues. Germline V gene data show CDR1 as KGHSH and CDR2 as LQKENI.

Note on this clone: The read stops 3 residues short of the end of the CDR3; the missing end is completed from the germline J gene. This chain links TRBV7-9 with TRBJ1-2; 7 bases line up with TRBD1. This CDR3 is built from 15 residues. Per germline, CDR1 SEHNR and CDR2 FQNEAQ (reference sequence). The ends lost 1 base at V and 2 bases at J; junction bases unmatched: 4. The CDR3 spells CASSLEGQHNYGYTF. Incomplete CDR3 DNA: TGTGCCAGCAGCTTAGAGGGACAGCACAACTATGGC.

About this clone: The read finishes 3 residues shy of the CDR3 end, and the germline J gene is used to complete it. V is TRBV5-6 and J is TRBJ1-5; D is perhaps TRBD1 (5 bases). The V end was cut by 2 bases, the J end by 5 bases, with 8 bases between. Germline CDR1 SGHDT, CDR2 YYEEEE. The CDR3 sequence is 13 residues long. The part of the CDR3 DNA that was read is TGTGCCAGCAGCTTAATGACAGATCAGCCC. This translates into CASSLMTDQP. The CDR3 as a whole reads CASSLMTDQPQHF.

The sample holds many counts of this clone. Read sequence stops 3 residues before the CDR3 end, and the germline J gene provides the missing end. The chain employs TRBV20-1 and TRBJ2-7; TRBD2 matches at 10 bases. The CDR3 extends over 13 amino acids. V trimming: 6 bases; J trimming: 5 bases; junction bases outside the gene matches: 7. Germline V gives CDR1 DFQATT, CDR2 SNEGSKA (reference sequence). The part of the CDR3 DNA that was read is TGCAGTGCAGAGACCGGGACTAGCGACGAG. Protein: CSAETGTSDE. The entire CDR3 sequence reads CSAETGTSDEQYF.

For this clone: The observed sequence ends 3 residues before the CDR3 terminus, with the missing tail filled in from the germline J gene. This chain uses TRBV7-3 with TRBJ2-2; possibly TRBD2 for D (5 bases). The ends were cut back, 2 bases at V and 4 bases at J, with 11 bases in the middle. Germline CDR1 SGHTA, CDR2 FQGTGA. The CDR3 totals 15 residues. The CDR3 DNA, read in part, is TGTGCCAGCAGCTTACGTGGCGGGCTCACCGGGGAG. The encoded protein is CASSLRGGLTGE. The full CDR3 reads CASSLRGGLTGELFF. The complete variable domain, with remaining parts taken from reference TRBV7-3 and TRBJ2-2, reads GAGVSQTPSNKVTEKGKYVELRCDPISGHTALYWYRQSLGQGPEFLIYFQGTGAADDSGLPNDRFFAVRPEGSVSTLKIQRTERGDSAVYLCASSLRGGLTGELFFGEGSRLTVL.

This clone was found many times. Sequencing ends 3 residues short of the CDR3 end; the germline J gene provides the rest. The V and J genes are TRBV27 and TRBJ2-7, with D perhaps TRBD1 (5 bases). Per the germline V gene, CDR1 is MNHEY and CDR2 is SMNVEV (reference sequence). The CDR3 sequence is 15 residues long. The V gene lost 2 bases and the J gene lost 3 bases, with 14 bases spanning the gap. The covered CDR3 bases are TGTGCCAGCAGTTTACTGCAGGGTGGCCACTACGAG. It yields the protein CASSLLQGGHYE. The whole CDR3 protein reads CASSLLQGGHYEQYF.

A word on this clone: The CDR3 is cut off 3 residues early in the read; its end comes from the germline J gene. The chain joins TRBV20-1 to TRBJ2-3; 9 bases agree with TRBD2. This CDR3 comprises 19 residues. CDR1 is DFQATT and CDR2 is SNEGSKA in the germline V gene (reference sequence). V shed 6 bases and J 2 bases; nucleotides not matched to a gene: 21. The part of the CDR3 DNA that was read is TGCAGTGCGGACCCGGGACTAGCCGGGGTCCTGGCCCCCACAGATACG. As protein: CSADPGLAGVLAPTDT. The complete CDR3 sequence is CSADPGLAGVLAPTDTQYF.

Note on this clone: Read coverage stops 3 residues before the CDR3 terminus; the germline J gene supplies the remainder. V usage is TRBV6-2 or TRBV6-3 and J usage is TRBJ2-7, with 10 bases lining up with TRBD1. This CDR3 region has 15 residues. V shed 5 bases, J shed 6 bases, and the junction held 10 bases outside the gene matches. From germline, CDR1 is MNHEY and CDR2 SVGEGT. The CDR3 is CASSTPGQGPPEQYF. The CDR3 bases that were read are TGTGCCAGCAGTACACCGGGACAGGGGCCGCCCGAG.

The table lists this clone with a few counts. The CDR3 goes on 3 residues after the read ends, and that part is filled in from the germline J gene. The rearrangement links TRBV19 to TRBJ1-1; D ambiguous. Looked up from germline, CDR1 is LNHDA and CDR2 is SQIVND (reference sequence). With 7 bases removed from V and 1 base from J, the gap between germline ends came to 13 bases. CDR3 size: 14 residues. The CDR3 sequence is CASTSHISNTEAFF. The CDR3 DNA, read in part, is TGTGCCAGTACCTCACATATATCGAACACTGAA. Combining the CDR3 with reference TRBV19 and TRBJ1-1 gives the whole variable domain DGGITQSPKYLFRKEGQNVTLSCEQNLNHDAMYWYRQDPGQGLRLIYYSQIVNDFQKGDIAEGYSVSREKKESFPLTVTSAQKNPTAFYLCASTSHISNTEAFFGQGTRLTVV.

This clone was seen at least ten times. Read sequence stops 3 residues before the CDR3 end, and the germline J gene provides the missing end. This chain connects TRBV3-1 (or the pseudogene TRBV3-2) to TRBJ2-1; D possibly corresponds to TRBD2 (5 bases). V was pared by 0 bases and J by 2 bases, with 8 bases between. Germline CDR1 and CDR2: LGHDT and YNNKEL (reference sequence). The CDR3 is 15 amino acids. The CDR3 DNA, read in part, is TGTGCCAGCAGCCAAGAGGACGGGGCCTACAATGAG. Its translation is CASSQEDGAYNE. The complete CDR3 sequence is CASSQEDGAYNEQFF.

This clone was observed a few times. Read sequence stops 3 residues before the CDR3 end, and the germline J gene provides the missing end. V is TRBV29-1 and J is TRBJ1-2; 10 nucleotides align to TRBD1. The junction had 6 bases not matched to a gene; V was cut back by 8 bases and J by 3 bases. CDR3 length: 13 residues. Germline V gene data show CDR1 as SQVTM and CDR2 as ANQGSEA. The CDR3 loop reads CSTPTGGDYGYTF. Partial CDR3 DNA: TGCAGCACCCCGACAGGGGGCGACTATGGC.

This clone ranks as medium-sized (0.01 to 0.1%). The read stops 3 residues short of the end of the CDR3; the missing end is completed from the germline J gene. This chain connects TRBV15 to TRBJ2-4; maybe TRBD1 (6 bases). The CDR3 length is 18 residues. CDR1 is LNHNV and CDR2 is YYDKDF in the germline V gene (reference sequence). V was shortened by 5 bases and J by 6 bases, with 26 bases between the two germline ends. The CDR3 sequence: CATSSRGVAFKGGNIQYF. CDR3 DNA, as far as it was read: TGTGCCACCAGCTCCCGGGGCGTCGCCTTCAAAGGGGGAAACATT. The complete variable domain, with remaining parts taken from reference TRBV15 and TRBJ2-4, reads DAMVIQNPRYQVTQFGKPVTLSCSQTLNHNVMYWYQQKSSQAPKLLFHYYDKDFNNEADTPDNFQSRRPNTSFCFLDIRSPGLGDTAMYLCATSSRGVAFKGGNIQYFGAGTRLSVL.